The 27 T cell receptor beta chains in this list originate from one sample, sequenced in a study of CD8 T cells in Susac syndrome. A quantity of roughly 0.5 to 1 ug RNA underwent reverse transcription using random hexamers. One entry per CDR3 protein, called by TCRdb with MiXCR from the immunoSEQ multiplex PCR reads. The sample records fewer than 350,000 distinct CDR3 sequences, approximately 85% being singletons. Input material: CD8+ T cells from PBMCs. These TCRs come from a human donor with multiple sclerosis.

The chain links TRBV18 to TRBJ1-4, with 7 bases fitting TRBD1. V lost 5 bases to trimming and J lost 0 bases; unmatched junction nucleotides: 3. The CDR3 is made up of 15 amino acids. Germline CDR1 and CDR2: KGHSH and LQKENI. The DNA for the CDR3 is TGTGCCAGCTCAGGGGACAGTGCAACTAATGAAAAACTGTTTTTT. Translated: CASSGDSATNEKLFF.

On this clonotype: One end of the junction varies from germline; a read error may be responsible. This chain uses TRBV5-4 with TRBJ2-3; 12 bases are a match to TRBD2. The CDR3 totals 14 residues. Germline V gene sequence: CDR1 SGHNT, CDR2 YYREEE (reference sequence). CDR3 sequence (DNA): TGTGCCAGCAGCTTTCGACTAGCGGGAGATCCGCAGTATTTT. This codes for CASSFRLAGDPQYF.

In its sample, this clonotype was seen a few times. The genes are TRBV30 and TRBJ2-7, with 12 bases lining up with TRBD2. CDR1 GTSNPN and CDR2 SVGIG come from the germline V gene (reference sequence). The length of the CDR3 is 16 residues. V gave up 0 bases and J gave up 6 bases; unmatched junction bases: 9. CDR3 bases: TGTGCCTGGAGTGTACTGTCGACTAGCGGGGGTTTCGAGCAGTACTTC. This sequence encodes CAWSVLSTSGGFEQYF.

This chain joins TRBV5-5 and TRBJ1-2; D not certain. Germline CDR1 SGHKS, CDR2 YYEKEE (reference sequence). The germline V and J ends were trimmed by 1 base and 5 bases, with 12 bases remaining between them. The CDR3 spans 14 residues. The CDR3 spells CASSLTILRYGYTF. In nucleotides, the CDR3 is TGTGCCAGCAGCTTGACCATTCTTCGATATGGCTACACCTTC.

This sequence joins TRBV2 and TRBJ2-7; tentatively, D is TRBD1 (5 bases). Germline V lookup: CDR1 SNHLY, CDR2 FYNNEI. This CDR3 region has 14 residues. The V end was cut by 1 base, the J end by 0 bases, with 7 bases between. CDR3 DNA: TGTGCCAGCAGTGAAGAACAGGTCTCCTACGAGCAGTACTTC. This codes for CASSEEQVSYEQYF.

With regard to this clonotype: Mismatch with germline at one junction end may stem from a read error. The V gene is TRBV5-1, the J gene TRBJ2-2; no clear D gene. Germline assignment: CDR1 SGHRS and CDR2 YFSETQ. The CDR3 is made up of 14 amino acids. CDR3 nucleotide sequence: TGCGCCAGCACCTTGGGCAGCTACACCGGGGAGCTGTTTTTT. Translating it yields CASTLGSYTGELFF. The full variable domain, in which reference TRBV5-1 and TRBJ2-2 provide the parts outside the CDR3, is KAGVTQTPRYLIKTRGQQVTLSCSPISGHRSVSWYQQTPGQGLQFLFEYFSETQRNKGNFPGRFSGRQFSNSRSEMNVSTLELGDSALYLCASTLGSYTGELFFGEGSRLTVL.

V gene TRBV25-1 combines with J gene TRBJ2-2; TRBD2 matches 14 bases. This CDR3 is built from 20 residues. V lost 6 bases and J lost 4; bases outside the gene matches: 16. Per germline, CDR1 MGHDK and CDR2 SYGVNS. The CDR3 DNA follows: TGTGCCAGCAGGGGATTACGACTAGCGGGAGGGCCGGGGAGCACCGGGGAGCTGTTTTTT. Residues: CASRGLRLAGGPGSTGELFF.

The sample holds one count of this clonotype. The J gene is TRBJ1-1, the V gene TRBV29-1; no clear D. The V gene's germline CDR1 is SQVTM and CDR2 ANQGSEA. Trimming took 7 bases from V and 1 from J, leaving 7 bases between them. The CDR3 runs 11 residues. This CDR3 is CSGTRNTEAFF. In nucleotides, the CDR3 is TGCAGCGGGACCAGGAACACTGAAGCTTTCTTT.

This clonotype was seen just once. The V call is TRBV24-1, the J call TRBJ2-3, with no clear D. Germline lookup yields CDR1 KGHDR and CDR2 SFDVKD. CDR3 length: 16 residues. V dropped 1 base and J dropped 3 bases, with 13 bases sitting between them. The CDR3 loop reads CATSDFRASLTDTQYF. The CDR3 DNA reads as TGTGCCACCAGTGATTTTAGGGCTAGTCTGACAGATACGCAGTATTTT.

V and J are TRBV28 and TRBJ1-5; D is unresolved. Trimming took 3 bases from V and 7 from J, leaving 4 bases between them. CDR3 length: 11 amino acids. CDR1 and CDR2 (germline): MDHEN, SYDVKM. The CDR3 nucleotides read TGTGCCAGCAGTTTTGGACAGCCCCAGCATTTT. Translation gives CASSFGQPQHF.

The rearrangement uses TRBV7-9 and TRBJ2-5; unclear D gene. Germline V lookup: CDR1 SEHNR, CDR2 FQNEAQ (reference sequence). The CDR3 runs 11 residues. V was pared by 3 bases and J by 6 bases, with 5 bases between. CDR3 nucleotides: TGTGCCAGCAGCTTCGCAAAGACCCAGTACTTC. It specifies CASSFAKTQYF. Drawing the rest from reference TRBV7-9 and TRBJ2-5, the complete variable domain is DTGVSQNPRHKITKRGQNVTFRCDPISEHNRLYWYRQTLGQGPEFLTYFQNEAQLEKSRLLSDRFSAERPKGSFSTLEIQRTEQGDSAMYLCASSFAKTQYFGPGTRLLVL.

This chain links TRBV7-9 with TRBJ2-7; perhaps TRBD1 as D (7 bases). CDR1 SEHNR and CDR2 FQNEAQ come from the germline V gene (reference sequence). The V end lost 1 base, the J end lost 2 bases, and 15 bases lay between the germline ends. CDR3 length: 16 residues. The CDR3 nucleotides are TGTGCCAGCAGCTTAGTTACAGGGGAGGCTGCCTACGAGCAGTACTTC. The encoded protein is CASSLVTGEAAYEQYF.

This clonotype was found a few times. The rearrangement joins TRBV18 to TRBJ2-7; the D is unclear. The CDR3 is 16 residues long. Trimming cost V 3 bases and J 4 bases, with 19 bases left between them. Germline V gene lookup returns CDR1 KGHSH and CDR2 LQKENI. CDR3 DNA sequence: TGTGCCAGCTCACCCGAAACCCGCCTGGACGTTTACGAGCAGTACTTC. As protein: CASSPETRLDVYEQYF.

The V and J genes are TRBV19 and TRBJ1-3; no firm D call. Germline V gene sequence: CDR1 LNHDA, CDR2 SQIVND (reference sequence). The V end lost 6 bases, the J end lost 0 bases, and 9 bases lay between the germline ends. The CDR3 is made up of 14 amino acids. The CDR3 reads CASSVRTSGNTIYF. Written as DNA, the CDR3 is TGTGCCAGTAGCGTTCGGACCTCTGGAAACACCATATATTTT.

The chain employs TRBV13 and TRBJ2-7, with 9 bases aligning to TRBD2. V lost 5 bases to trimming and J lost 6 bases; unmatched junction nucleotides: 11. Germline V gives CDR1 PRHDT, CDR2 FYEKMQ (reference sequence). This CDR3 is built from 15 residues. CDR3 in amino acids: CASSPVAGEGSEQYF. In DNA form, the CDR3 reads TGTGCCAGCAGCCCCGTAGCGGGAGAGGGCAGCGAGCAGTACTTC. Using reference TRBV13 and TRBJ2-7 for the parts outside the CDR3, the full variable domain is AAGVIQSPRHLIKEKRETATLKCYPIPRHDTVYWYQQGPGQDPQFLISFYEKMQSDKGSIPDRFSAQQFSDYHSELNMSSLELGDSALYFCASSPVAGEGSEQYFGPGTRLTVT.

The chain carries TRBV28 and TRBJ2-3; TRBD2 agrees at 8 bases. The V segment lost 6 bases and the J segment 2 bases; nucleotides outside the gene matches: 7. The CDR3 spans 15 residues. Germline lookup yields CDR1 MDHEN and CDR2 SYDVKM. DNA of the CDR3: TGTGCCAGCAGCCTTGTAGCGGGGATCACAGATACGCAGTATTTT. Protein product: CASSLVAGITDTQYF.

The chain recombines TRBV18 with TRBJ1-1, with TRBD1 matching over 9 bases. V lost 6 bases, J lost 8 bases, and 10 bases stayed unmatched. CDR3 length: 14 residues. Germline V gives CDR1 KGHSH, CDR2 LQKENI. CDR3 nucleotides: TGTGCCAGCTCGGTGACAGGGGGAGCTGAAGAAGCTTTCTTT. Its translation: CASSVTGGAEEAFF.

The CDR3 nucleotides read TGTGCCAGCAGTTACTGGCAGGCCAGGGATACGCAGTATTTT. Residues: CASSYWQARDTQYF. The chain carries TRBV6-5 and TRBJ2-3, with no clear D. The germline CDR1 and CDR2 sequences are MNHEY and SVGAGI. This CDR3 region has 14 residues. V was trimmed by 1 base and J by 6 bases, leaving 11 bases between them.

In DNA, the CDR3 is TGTGCCAGCAGAGGAATTAGCGGCACAGATACGCAGTATTTT. It is translated as CASRGISGTDTQYF. The chain is built from TRBV6-5 and TRBJ2-3, with D tentatively TRBD2 (5 bases). Trimming took off 6 bases at V and 1 base at J, with 11 bases between the two ends. The CDR3 is 14 residues long. The germline V gene encodes CDR1 MNHEY and CDR2 SVGAGI.

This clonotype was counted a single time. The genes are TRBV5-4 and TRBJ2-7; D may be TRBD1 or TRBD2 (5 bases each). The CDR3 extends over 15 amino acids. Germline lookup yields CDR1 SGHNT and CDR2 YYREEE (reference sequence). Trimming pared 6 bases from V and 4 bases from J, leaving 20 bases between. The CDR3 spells CASTSSPGAIYEQYF. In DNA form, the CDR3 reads TGTGCCAGCACCTCATCCCCCGGGGCGATATACGAGCAGTACTTC.

The CDR3: CASSSPRGIGTEAFF. CDR3 nucleotides: TGTGCCAGCAGCTCCCCACGCGGGATTGGGACTGAAGCTTTCTTT. The rearrangement joins TRBV7-9 to TRBJ1-1; D is unresolved. Trimming removed 4 bases from V and 5 bases from J, with 17 bases in between. The CDR3 consists of 15 residues. Looked up from germline, CDR1 is SEHNR and CDR2 is FQNEAQ (reference sequence).

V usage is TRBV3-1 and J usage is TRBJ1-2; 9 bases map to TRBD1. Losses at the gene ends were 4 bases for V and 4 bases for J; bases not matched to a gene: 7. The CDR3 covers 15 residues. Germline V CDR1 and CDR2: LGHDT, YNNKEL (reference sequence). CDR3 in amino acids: CASSPIQGAVYGYTF. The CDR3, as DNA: TGTGCCAGCAGCCCAATACAGGGGGCAGTCTATGGCTACACCTTC.

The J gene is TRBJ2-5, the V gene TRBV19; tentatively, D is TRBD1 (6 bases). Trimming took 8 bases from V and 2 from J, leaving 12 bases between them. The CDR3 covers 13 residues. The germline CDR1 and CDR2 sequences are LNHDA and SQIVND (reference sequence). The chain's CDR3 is CASGQRSQETQYF. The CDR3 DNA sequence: TGTGCCAGTGGACAGCGGAGTCAAGAGACCCAGTACTTC.

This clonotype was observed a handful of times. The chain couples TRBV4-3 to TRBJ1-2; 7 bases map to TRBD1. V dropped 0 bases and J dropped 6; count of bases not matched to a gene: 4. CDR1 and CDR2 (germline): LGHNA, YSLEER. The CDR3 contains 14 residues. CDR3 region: CASSQDRQGNGYTF. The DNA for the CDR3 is TGCGCCAGCAGCCAAGATAGACAGGGTAATGGCTACACCTTC.

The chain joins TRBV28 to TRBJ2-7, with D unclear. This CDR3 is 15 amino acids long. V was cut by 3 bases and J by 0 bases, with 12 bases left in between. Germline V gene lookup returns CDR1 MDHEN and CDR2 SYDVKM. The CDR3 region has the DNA TGTGCCAGCAGTTTTTGGGCAGACCACTCCTACGAGCAGTACTTC. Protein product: CASSFWADHSYEQYF.

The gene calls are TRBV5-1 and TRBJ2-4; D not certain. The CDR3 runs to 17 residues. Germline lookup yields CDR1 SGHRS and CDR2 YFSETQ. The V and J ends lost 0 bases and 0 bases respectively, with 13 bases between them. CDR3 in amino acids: CASSLAFSDLAKNIQYF. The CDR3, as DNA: TGCGCCAGCAGCTTGGCCTTCTCCGACTTAGCCAAAAACATTCAGTACTTC.

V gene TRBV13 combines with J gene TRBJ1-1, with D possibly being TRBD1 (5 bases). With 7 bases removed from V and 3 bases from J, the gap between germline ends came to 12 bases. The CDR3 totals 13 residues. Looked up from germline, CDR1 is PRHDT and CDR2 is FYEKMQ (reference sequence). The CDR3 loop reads CASTDQGDTEAFF. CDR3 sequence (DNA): TGTGCCAGCACGGATCAGGGAGACACTGAAGCTTTCTTT.